This T cell receptor beta chain derives from a study of lymphopenia after photon versus proton radiotherapy. Findings of the study overall: Only patients who died were analyzed for survival; proton advantage is unproven. Post-nadir diversity loss with photons came from oligoclonal expansion, particularly CD8+ Temra cells. Relative stability marked proton patients; photon patients lost diversity and naive cells.

Sequencing was performed with immunoSEQ multiplex PCR; in TCRdb, only in-frame clones are kept and a portion is missing. The data show approximately 58,000 clones, around 83% seen once. This CDR3 spans 15 amino acids. J lost 3 bases, V lost 2 bases, and 4 bases had no gene match. CDR1 and CDR2 from the germline V gene are SGDLS and YYNGEE. Only a few counts were recorded for this clone. As yet, its antigen is unknown. This chain uses TRBV9 with TRBJ2-5; 10 bases align to TRBD2. The receptor's source is a man aged 50-60 years with gastric cancer. The sample in question was peripheral blood, obtained from a patient treated with photon-based radiotherapy. The chain's CDR3 is CASSVSGRAEETQYF. CDR3 bases: TGTGCCAGCAGCGTCAGCGGGAGGGCCGAAGAGACCCAGTACTTC. Full variable domain (missing parts from reference TRBV9 and TRBJ2-5): DSGVTQTPKHLITATGQRVTLRCSPRSGDLSVYWYQQSLDQGLQFLIQYYNGEERAKGNILERFSAQQFPDLHSELNLSSLELGDSALYFCASSVSGRAEETQYFGPGTRLLVL.